These T cell receptor beta chains were read from a single sample in a study of CXCR3-negative and CXCR3-positive naive CD8 T cells. TCRdb reanalyzed the 5' RACE reads and collapses them to one entry per CDR3 protein, without DNA. The listing contains 20,000 to 30,000 distinct CDR3 sequences. What was sequenced was naive CXCR3- CD8+ T cells from blood. The receptors were gathered from a human donor in good health. Some clones in this sample may be carry-over from other donors' samples. Both conserved end residues are part of each CDR3. Some rows have no size entry. The others give once, few or many, or a class for an expanded clone.

J	size	V	CDR3
TRBJ2-1	-	TRBV7-9	CASSPINYGSSYNEQFF
TRBJ2-7	-	TRBV19	CASSIRPVGGEQYF
TRBJ2-1	-	TRBV5-6	CASSLASGGSYNEQFF
TRBJ2-7	-	TRBV20-1	CSARDPGQGDYEQYF
TRBJ1-2	-	TRBV29-1	CSVPDSGGYTF
TRBJ1-2	-	TRBV29-1	CSVYASSGYTF
TRBJ2-6	-	TRBV10-3	CAILLPTVGTGGSGANVLTF
TRBJ2-7	-	TRBV12-3/TRBV12-4	CASSYTGTGVEQYF
TRBJ1-2	-	TRBV4-2	CASSQSVNYGYTF
TRBJ2-7	-	TRBV12-3/TRBV12-4	CASRDPGRAEQYF
TRBJ1-2	medium-sized	TRBV7-2	CASSPFGQGNYGYTF
TRBJ2-7	-	TRBV20-1	CSASVPWRLYEQYF
TRBJ2-2	-	TRBV29-1	CSVLPSGGTGELFF
TRBJ2-7	-	TRBV28	CASRGGSLAPGQYF
TRBJ1-1	-	TRBV15	CATSSYYTSEVGTEAFF
TRBJ2-7	-	TRBV7-9	CASSTPTSPYEQYF
TRBJ2-4	-	TRBV4-2	CASSPLGVGNIQYF
TRBJ2-2	-	TRBV15	CATSRGQGASGELFF
TRBJ1-1	medium-sized	TRBV12-3/TRBV12-4	CASSLGGNQAFF
TRBJ2-2	-	TRBV7-7	CASSPMDSDTGELFF
TRBJ1-5	-	TRBV12-3/TRBV12-4	CASSLAGLGNQPQHF
TRBJ2-1	-	TRBV20-1	CSARGGGVNEQFF
TRBJ2-2	-	TRBV29-1	CSVAQVGVAGELFF
TRBJ2-3	-	TRBV7-9	CASSLKWGQGLSDTQYF
TRBJ2-7	-	TRBV28	CASSFSAGLSLYEQYF
TRBJ2-7	-	TRBV30	CATGLAGPYEQYF
TRBJ2-5	-	TRBV28	CASSPLFSGTSGFQETQYF
TRBJ2-1	-	TRBV4-3	CASSQETQGAYNEQFF
TRBJ2-1	-	TRBV4-3	CASSARTSKGDEQFF
TRBJ1-1	medium-sized	TRBV18	CASSPGQGSTEAFF
TRBJ2-7	medium-sized	TRBV12-3/TRBV12-4	CASSLLGYEQYF
TRBJ2-7	-	TRBV20-1	CSARDFQVSSYEQYF
TRBJ2-2	-	TRBV29-1	CSVMELNTGELFF
TRBJ1-2	-	TRBV11-2	CASSLGDYGYTF
TRBJ2-7	-	TRBV28	CASRNDIWGHEQYF
TRBJ2-1	-	TRBV10-3	CAISESVNNEQFF
TRBJ1-2	-	TRBV14	CASSQSWGPYGYTF
TRBJ1-1	-	TRBV20-1	CSARDEAEGPRWTEAFF
TRBJ2-3	-	TRBV6-4	CASSDSSRGSTDTQYF
TRBJ1-1	-	TRBV20-1	CSAGLERGTEAFF
TRBJ1-5	-	TRBV4-2	CASSRNNGGNQPQHF
TRBJ2-3	-	TRBV28	CASSGTSGVTDTQYF
TRBJ2-7	-	TRBV2	CATLPGTGVYEQYF
TRBJ2-2	medium-sized	TRBV18	CASSPVGQGNTGELFF
TRBJ2-1	-	TRBV4-3	CASGPSGGALGEQFF
TRBJ2-5	-	TRBV6-2/TRBV6-3	CASSQLAGGLTETQYF
TRBJ1-1	-	TRBV7-2	CASSLSPGNTEAFF
TRBJ2-6	-	TRBV7-9	CASSGGPFLTF
TRBJ1-4	-	TRBV29-1	CSGLRAGENEKLFF
TRBJ1-1	-	TRBV4-2	CASSPGREPPEAFF
TRBJ2-2	-	TRBV29-1	CSVEGRGPTGELFF
TRBJ1-1	medium-sized	TRBV7-2	CASSLIDSPNTEAFF